This T cell receptor beta chain came from a study of graft-versus-host responses after intestinal transplantation. In the study overall: Each patient got anti-thymocyte globulin induction, then tacrolimus and steroids for three to four years.

On this clone: Its target is not known.

Clones were read by immunoSEQ multiplex PCR, and TCRdb kept only the in-frame ones, dropping some. Of 75,000 to 95,000 clones listed, approximately 94% are singletons. Germline assignment: CDR1 LGHNA and CDR2 YSLEER. The CDR3 contains 14 residues. This receptor was identified in a human donor who received an intestinal transplant. The starting material was unstimulated CD8+ T cells sorted from spleen or lymph node cells, obtained before intestinal transplant. The rearrangement joins TRBV4-3 to TRBJ2-5, with a weak D call TRBD2 (5 bases). Judging by the DNA end, TRBJ2-7 fits better; the J call may be wrong. The CDR3 loop is CASSQDRGSYEQYF. Here the CDR3 DNA reads TGCGCCAGCAGCCAAGATCGCGGGTCCTACGAGCAGTACTTC.